This TCR beta chain was sequenced in a study of radiotherapy plus CTLA-4 blockade in lung cancer. Sequencing used immunoSEQ multiplex PCR; TCRdb keeps in-frame clones, though not all of them. The sample consists of 50,000 to 65,000 clones, just over 75% of them appearing once. Patients had chemo-refractory metastatic non-small-cell lung cancer and received focal radiation plus CTLA-4 blockade that used ipilimumab. Per the germline V gene, CDR1 is SGHAT and CDR2 is FQNNGV. Between the trimmed V and J ends, which lost 1 base and 1 base, there was a span of 5 bases. The CDR3 extends over 14 amino acids.

The receptor was derived from a human donor with non-small cell lung cancer who had a partial response to radiotherapy plus ipilimumab. The chain has TRBV11-2 and TRBJ1-5; the D is unclear. Sequenced material: peripheral blood, taken from a patient treated with radiotherapy plus ipilimumab. In DNA form, the CDR3 reads TGTGCCAGCAGCTTAGCGGGGAGCAATCAGCCCCAGCATTTT. This gives the protein CASSLAGSNQPQHF.